Presented here are 7 T cell receptor beta chains from one specimen sequenced in a study of cytomegalovirus exposure and HLA in healthy donors. Primers for the PCR totalled 60 Vbeta and 13 Jbeta. Assay used: immunoSEQ multiplex PCR; TCRdb lists only in-frame clones, some missing. The sample holds over 100,000 clones, about three fifths seen once. Material for sequencing was PBMCs. These receptors came from a woman in her thirties or forties in good health and CMV-seropositive.

The chain uses TRBV19 and TRBJ1-2; tentative D call: TRBD1 (6 bases). V was cut by 0 bases and J by 7 bases, with 15 bases left in between. This CDR3 is built from 15 residues. Per the germline V gene, CDR1 is LNHDA and CDR2 is SQIVND (reference sequence). In DNA form, the CDR3 reads TGTGCCAGTAGTATAGAACGCAGGGGCGCCGGTGGCTACACCTTC. This codes for CASSIERRGAGGYTF. Full variable domain (outside the CDR3, taken from reference TRBV19 and TRBJ1-2): DGGITQSPKYLFRKEGQNVTLSCEQNLNHDAMYWYRQDPGQGLRLIYYSQIVNDFQKGDIAEGYSVSREKKESFPLTVTSAQKNPTAFYLCASSIERRGAGGYTFGSGTRLTVV.

The CDR3: CASSQLSTVPSPLHF. The CDR3 coding sequence is TGTGCCAGCAGCCAATTATCGACAGTACCTTCACCCCTCCACTTT. This chain links TRBV4-2 with TRBJ1-6; TRBD1 might be the D (5 bases). The ends were cut back, 2 bases at V and 9 bases at J, with 14 bases in the middle. CDR3 length: 15 residues. From germline, CDR1 is LGHNA and CDR2 YNFKEQ.

The chain recombines TRBV6-6 with TRBJ2-7; 7 positions agree with TRBD2. The germline CDR1 and CDR2 sequences are MNHNY and SVGAGI (reference sequence). The CDR3 sequence is 16 residues long. The trim removed 5 bases at V and 3 bases at J, leaving 13 bases unmatched. The CDR3 is CASSPPGGGPNYEQYF. The CDR3 DNA sequence: TGTGCCAGCAGTCCCCCCGGCGGGGGACCCAACTACGAGCAGTACTTC.

This clone was counted only a few times. The chain joins TRBV29-1 to TRBJ1-1; D not certain. Trimming removed 3 bases at V and 1 base at J, with 9 bases between. Germline V gives CDR1 SQVTM, CDR2 ANQGSEA. This CDR3 contains 13 residues. CDR3 nucleotide sequence: TGCAGCGTTGATGCTACGGGGAACACTGAAGCTTTCTTT. Protein product: CSVDATGNTEAFF.

The chain links TRBV5-6 to TRBJ1-1; D gene unclear. V was shortened by 3 bases and J by 0 bases, with 15 bases between the two germline ends. The germline V gene has CDR1 SGHDT and CDR2 YYEEEE. The CDR3 extends over 16 amino acids. As DNA, the CDR3 is TGTGCCAGCAGCTCGCGCCATCCGTTCATGAACACTGAAGCTTTCTTT. It encodes CASSSRHPFMNTEAFF.

This clone has more than one count but fewer than ten. The chain links TRBV5-1 to TRBJ1-2; 12 nucleotides line up with TRBD1. V was pared by 4 bases and J by 7 bases, with 8 bases of the junction left unmatched. CDR3 length equals 15 residues. Germline V gene sequence: CDR1 SGHRS, CDR2 YFSETQ. For the CDR3, the DNA is TGCGCCAGCAGCACCGAGGGACAGGGGGCGGGTGGCTACACCTTC. This gives the protein CASSTEGQGAGGYTF.

In its sample, this clone was seen a few times. The chain recombines TRBV28 with TRBJ1-5, with TRBD1 matching over 8 bases. The V and J ends lost 6 bases and 0 bases, in that order; junction bases with no gene match: 4. CDR1 and CDR2 from the germline V gene are MDHEN and SYDVKM. The CDR3 runs 15 residues. The CDR3 DNA reads TGTGCCAGCAGCTGGGACAGGAGTAGCAATCAGCCCCAGCATTTT. It yields the protein CASSWDRSSNQPQHF.